This TCR beta chain derives from a study of Ad26.COV2.S vaccination and SARS-CoV-2 variants. The assay was immunoSEQ multiplex PCR, and TCRdb's table has in-frame clones only and misses some. The sample consists of about 100,000 clones, about three quarters of them appearing once. This clonotype originated in a human donor who had recovered from COVID-19. The starting material was peripheral blood, obtained after recovery from COVID-19.

The CDR3 spells CASSPGPSYEQYF. CDR3 coding DNA: TGTGCCAGCAGTCCGGGGCCTTCCTACGAGCAGTACTTC. This sequence joins TRBV6-5 and TRBJ2-7; the D call may be TRBD1 or TRBD2 (5 bases each). V dropped 5 bases and J dropped 1 base, with 9 bases sitting between them. The CDR3 loop spans 13 amino acids. CDR1 MNHEY and CDR2 SVGAGI come from the germline V gene.